These 12 T cell receptor beta chains were sequenced from one sample in a study of long-term antiretroviral therapy in people with HIV. This was the immunoSEQ v3.0 assay at survey level. Measured with immunoSEQ multiplex PCR; TCRdb has only the in-frame clones, and not every one. The sample contains about 44,000 clones, 90% to 95% of which appear only once. The sample was unsorted PBMCs, taken 3.7 years after starting antiretroviral therapy. The receptors come from a woman between 50 and 59 years old with HIV.

This chain links TRBV19 with TRBJ1-1; TRBD1 might be the D (5 bases). The germline V and J ends were trimmed by 4 bases and 10 bases, with 10 bases remaining between them. Germline lookup yields CDR1 LNHDA and CDR2 SQIVND (reference sequence). The CDR3 has 11 amino acids. Here the CDR3 reads CASSTAGRAFF. The DNA for the CDR3 is TGTGCCAGTAGTACGGCAGGGAGAGCTTTCTTT.

This chain connects TRBV5-8 to TRBJ1-2, with no clear D. There are 14 residues in the CDR3. The V end was cut by 4 bases, the J end by 0 bases, with 10 bases between. The germline gives CDR1 SGHTS, CDR2 YDEGEE. The CDR3 DNA is TGTGCCAGCAGCCGAGATGGGGCTAACTATGGCTACACCTTC. This encodes CASSRDGANYGYTF.

The chain recombines TRBV2 with TRBJ1-6; no clear D. This CDR3 region has 13 residues. The germline V and J ends were trimmed by 4 bases and 6 bases, with 7 bases remaining between them. Germline CDR1 and CDR2: SNHLY and FYNNEI. The CDR3 nucleotides are TGTGCCAGCAGTGGATCTAGTAATTCACCCCTCCACTTT. Residues: CASSGSSNSPLHF.

This chain's CDR3 is CASRVVAGELFF. As DNA, the CDR3 is TGTGCCAGCAGGGTAGTCGCCGGGGAGCTGTTTTTT. V is TRBV2 and J is TRBJ2-2; D uncertain. The CDR3 runs 12 residues. The V gene lost 6 bases and the J gene lost 6 bases, with 8 bases spanning the gap. The germline V gene encodes CDR1 SNHLY and CDR2 FYNNEI.

The chain is built from TRBV25-1 and TRBJ2-2; 8 bases are shared with TRBD2. The junction had 12 bases not matched to a gene; V was cut back by 10 bases and J by 5 bases. CDR3 length: 15 amino acids. CDR1 and CDR2 from the germline V gene are MGHDK and SYGVNS. CDR3 residues: CATHSAASGTGELFF. CDR3 DNA sequence: TGTGCCACCCACTCGGCGGCTAGCGGGACCGGGGAGCTGTTTTTT. Using reference TRBV25-1 and TRBJ2-2 for the parts outside the CDR3, the full variable domain is EADIYQTPRYLVIGTGKKITLECSQTMGHDKMYWYQQDPGMELHLIHYSYGVNSTEKGDLSSESTVSRIRTEHFPLTLESARPSHTSQYLCATHSAASGTGELFFGEGSRLTVL.

The V call is TRBV18, the J call TRBJ2-1; 10 bases line up with TRBD1. J was trimmed by 8 bases and V by 3 bases; bases with no gene match: 10. The CDR3 has 16 amino acids. Germline CDR1 is KGHSH and CDR2 is LQKENI. CDR3 amino acids: CASSPQPGQGTYEQFF. In nucleotides, the CDR3 is TGTGCCAGCTCACCGCAACCGGGACAGGGGACGTATGAGCAGTTCTTC.

Turning to this clone: A read error may produce the germline difference seen at one junction end. The rearrangement links TRBV7-7 to TRBJ2-1, with 8 bases that match TRBD2. Germline loops: CDR1 SSHAT, CDR2 FNYEAQ (reference sequence). The CDR3 totals 15 residues. CDR3 DNA: TGTGCTAGCAGCTTAGTAACGGGGGGGCAAGGTGAGCAGTTCTTC. Encoded protein: CASSLVTGGQGEQFF.

CDR3 DNA sequence: TGCGCCAGCAGCTTAACCCCCGGGACGGGTGGCTCTGGCTATGGCTACACCTTC. Translating it yields CASSLTPGTGGSGYGYTF. This chain joins TRBV5-1 and TRBJ1-2; tentatively, D is TRBD1 (5 bases). The length of the CDR3 is 18 residues. Germline CDR1 and CDR2: SGHRS and YFSETQ. V was trimmed by 2 bases and J by 4 bases, leaving 24 bases between them.

CDR3 sequence (DNA): TGTGCCTGGAGGCCCGGGACAACCACAGATACGCAGTATTTT. This translates into CAWRPGTTTDTQYF. The gene calls are TRBV30 and TRBJ2-3; D might be TRBD1 (6 bases). The V gene lost 3 bases and the J gene lost 2 bases, with 12 bases spanning the gap. Looked up from germline, CDR1 is GTSNPN and CDR2 is SVGIG (reference sequence). This CDR3 region has 14 residues.

The J gene is TRBJ2-2, the V gene TRBV6-5, with no clear D. This CDR3 spans 12 amino acids. The germline gives CDR1 MNHEY, CDR2 SVGAGI. DNA of the CDR3: TGTGTTGTCGCGAGTATTCCCGGGGAGCTGTTTTTT. Translation gives CVVASIPGELFF.

V and J are TRBV4-1 and TRBJ2-3; 9 bases align to TRBD2. V was clipped by 1 base and J by 2 bases; unmatched bases: 4. CDR3 length equals 16 residues. Germline V gene sequence: CDR1 MGHRA, CDR2 YSYEKL. The CDR3 nucleotides read TGCGCCAGCAGCCAAGGCATAGCGGGGGTCACAGATACGCAGTATTTT. It encodes CASSQGIAGVTDTQYF.

V is TRBV5-4 and J is TRBJ2-2; D may be TRBD1 (6 bases). Germline lookup yields CDR1 SGHNT and CDR2 YYREEE (reference sequence). The germline V and J ends were trimmed by 2 bases and 2 bases, with 10 bases remaining between them. This CDR3 spans 15 amino acids. The DNA of the CDR3 is TGTGCCAGCAGCTTTACCGGGACAAACACCGGGGAGCTGTTTTTT. Translation: CASSFTGTNTGELFF. The full variable domain, its missing parts supplied by reference TRBV5-4 and TRBJ2-2, is ETGVTQSPTHLIKTRGQQVTLRCSSQSGHNTVSWYQQALGQGPQFIFQYYREEENGRGNFPPRFSGLQFPNYSSELNVNALELDDSALYLCASSFTGTNTGELFFGEGSRLTVL.